This T cell receptor (beta chain) was sequenced in a study of resident and recirculating memory T cells in vitiligo. Study overall: Samples were epidermis from two lesional and two nonlesional sites, plus PBMCs.

V was cut by 3 bases and J by 3 bases, with 8 bases left in between. Germline lookup yields CDR1 LGHNT and CDR2 FRNRAP. The CDR3 sequence is 13 residues long. Sequencing was performed with immunoSEQ multiplex PCR; in TCRdb, only in-frame clones are kept and a portion is missing. The table lists tens of thousands of clones, approximately 90% of them singletons. V and J are TRBV12-5 and TRBJ1-1; no firm D call. The TCR comes from a male donor with vitiligo. The sequencing input was blood. CDR3 loop: CASGFSSYTEAFF. The DNA for the CDR3 is TGTGCTAGTGGTTTTAGCAGCTACACTGAAGCTTTCTTT.